This T cell receptor beta chain was sequenced during a study of OX40 agonist ivuxolimab in advanced cancers. In terms of the full investigation: Ivuxolimab was an agonistic, fully human IgG2 monoclonal antibody directed against OX40 (CD134), a costimulatory receptor. Intravenous ivuxolimab was administered to patients every 2 weeks at six dose levels: 0.01, 0.1, 0.3, 1.5, 3 and 10 mg/kg. Among the roughly 52 dose-escalation patients, around 19 had hepatocellular carcinoma, approximately 15 melanoma, 9 renal cell carcinoma and 9 head and neck cancer. The dose-escalation cohort was around 83% male with a mean age of approximately 59 years, ranging from roughly 23 to 90. Prior anti-PD-1, anti-PD-L1 or anti-CTLA-4 therapy was permitted, and checkpoint inhibitors had been received by roughly 40% of dose-escalation patients. Three dose-escalation patients achieved partial responses, one with hepatocellular carcinoma and two with cutaneous melanoma. Peripheral TCRbeta sequencing was intended to test whether TCR sequence diversity was altered and clonal T-cell expansion was caused by ivuxolimab. The paper describes the monotherapy dose-escalation part (N ≈ 52 patients) of the phase I trial of ivuxolimab.

For sequencing of the TCRbeta CDR3 region, genomic DNA was extracted from the sorted cells. The immunoSEQ Assay was used for sequencing of TCRbeta CDR3 regions. What TCRdb holds here is the immuneACCESS table cut down to in-frame rearrangements. Part of the clones is not present; checked against another copy, under half of the missing clones reflect an unresolved V gene, and the others are unexplained. The sample table shows 25,000 to 30,000 clones, and 70% to 80% are seen once. 11% of the sample goes to the ten largest clones. Patients with a history of autoimmune disease or receiving systemic immunosuppression were excluded from the trial. Peripheral blood for TCR sequencing was drawn from every dose cohort at baseline, at cycle 4 day 1 and at cycle 7 day 1. The samples were drawn from a first-in-human, open-label, multicenter phase I dose-escalation trial of ivuxolimab. Adults with locally advanced or metastatic melanoma, renal cell carcinoma, hepatocellular carcinoma or head and neck squamous cell carcinoma were enrolled in the trial. Before TCR sequencing, CD4+ T cells and CD8+ T cells from peripheral blood were sorted into separate populations.

Concerning this clone itself: The target of this receptor is not known. Base quality data are lacking; no much larger clone is found one base away.

Study-wide findings and limitations: On average, CD8+ T cells showed more expanded clones than CD4+ T cells after ivuxolimab. The antigen specificity of the peripheral T cells that underwent clonal expansion was not determined. At doses of 0.1 to 3.0 mg/kg, clonal expansion of both CD4+ and CD8+ T cells in blood was seen between baseline and week 6. Low levels of normalized T-cell clonal expansion were also seen in some nonresponding patients. Partial responders in the 0.1-3.0 mg/kg groups had among the lowest normalized peripheral clonal expansion, especially among CD8+ T cells.

The TCR originated in an adult with an advanced solid tumor such as melanoma, head and neck, liver or kidney cancer. Here the sequenced sample was CD4+ or CD8+ T cells sorted from blood, taken in a trial of the OX40 agonist ivuxolimab.

The nucleotides are TGTGCCAGCAGCTTGAGACAGGGGGCAGGCACCGGGGAGCTGTTTTTT. This encodes CASSLRQGAGTGELFF. This receptor chain uses TRBV7-2 and TRBJ2-2; a stretch of 10 junction bases matches TRBD1. Clipping removes 3 bases from V and 4 bases from J, with 5 as the unmatched junction base count. CDR1 and CDR2, per the germline V gene, are SGHTA and FQGNSA. Including the terminal cysteine and phenylalanine, the CDR3 comprises 16 residues. The entry retains the CDR3 DNA only, 48 bases that are in frame from base 1.